The 19 T cell receptor beta chains below all came from one sample that was sequenced in a study of shared clonotypes between healthy human individuals. The method was immunoSEQ multiplex PCR; TCRdb's version includes in-frame clones alone and lacks a portion of them. Of roughly 500,000 clones in the sample, almost 80% were seen once. The sequencing sample was made of PBMCs. These receptors were collected from a woman between 40 and 55 years old in good health. Some clones in this sample may be carry-over from other donors' samples.

This rearrangement joins TRBV10-2 to TRBJ1-5; D is uncertain. The V gene's germline CDR1 is WSHSY and CDR2 SAAADI. The ends were cut back, 2 bases at V and 3 bases at J, with 8 bases in the middle. The CDR3 consists of 14 residues. Here the CDR3 DNA reads TGCGCCAGCAGTGAGAACGATCTCAATCAGCCCCAGCATTTT. As protein: CASSENDLNQPQHF.

The chain couples TRBV29-1 to TRBJ2-3; TRBD2 matches at 12 bases. V lost 5 bases, J lost 1 base, and 10 bases stayed unmatched. CDR1 and CDR2 (germline): SQVTM, ANQGSEA. This CDR3 is built from 17 residues. The DNA of the CDR3 is TGCAGCGTTATCCTAGCGGGAGGGATCTGGGGCACAGATACGCAGTATTTT. Protein sequence: CSVILAGGIWGTDTQYF.

A remark on this clone: Other DNA sequences from this sample encode an identical CDR3 as well. The gene calls are TRBV19 and TRBJ1-2; unclear D gene. V was shortened by 3 bases and J by 4 bases, with 6 bases between the two germline ends. The germline gives CDR1 LNHDA, CDR2 SQIVND (reference sequence). This CDR3 spans 12 amino acids. The CDR3 reads CASSIRSYGYTF. The CDR3 region has the DNA TGTGCCAGTAGTATTCGGTCCTATGGCTACACCTTC.

V usage is TRBV5-4 and J usage is TRBJ2-7; D perhaps matches TRBD2 (5 bases). Germline CDR1 is SGHNT and CDR2 is YYREEE (reference sequence). The V and J ends lost 3 bases and 0 bases respectively, with 16 bases between them. The CDR3 runs 16 residues. The CDR3: CASSWAGGIPSYEQYF. CDR3 coding DNA: TGTGCCAGCAGCTGGGCCGGAGGCATCCCCTCCTACGAGCAGTACTTC.

This clone was found a few times. The V and J genes are TRBV19 and TRBJ2-2; perhaps TRBD2 as D (6 bases). This CDR3 region has 14 residues. V lost 5 bases to trimming and J lost 4 bases, with 11 bases between them. The germline gives CDR1 LNHDA, CDR2 SQIVND (reference sequence). CDR3: CASSVGGTTGELFF. CDR3 nucleotides: TGTGCCAGTAGTGTTGGGGGGACCACCGGGGAGCTGTTTTTT.

The chain links TRBV5-1 to TRBJ2-2, with 12 bases identical to TRBD1. After removal of 3 bases from V and 6 bases from J, the junction contained 15 bases not matched to a gene. Germline CDR1 SGHRS, CDR2 YFSETQ. The CDR3 contains 19 residues. Here the CDR3 DNA reads TGCGCCAGCAGCTACCGGGGGACAGGGGGCGACACAGTCGCCGGGGAGCTGTTTTTT. It is translated as CASSYRGTGGDTVAGELFF. Full variable domain (remainder filled in from reference TRBV5-1 and TRBJ2-2): KAGVTQTPRYLIKTRGQQVTLSCSPISGHRSVSWYQQTPGQGLQFLFEYFSETQRNKGNFPGRFSGRQFSNSRSEMNVSTLELGDSALYLCASSYRGTGGDTVAGELFFGEGSRLTVL.

The genes are TRBV4-1 and TRBJ2-2; D unresolved. Germline V gene data show CDR1 as MGHRA and CDR2 as YSYEKL. V was shortened by 1 base and J by 3 bases, with 9 bases between the two germline ends. The CDR3 consists of 15 residues. CDR3 sequence (DNA): TGCGCCAGCAGCCAAGGATCTAGGGACACCGGGGAGCTGTTTTTT. Encoded protein: CASSQGSRDTGELFF.

The CDR3 sequence: CASSSGLIPYEQYF. The CDR3 coding sequence is TGTGCCAGCAGCTCCGGACTAATCCCCTACGAGCAGTACTTC. This rearrangement joins TRBV7-3 to TRBJ2-7; weak D call: TRBD2 (6 bases). The germline V and J ends were trimmed by 4 bases and 2 bases, with 12 bases remaining between them. CDR3 length equals 14 residues. The germline V gene encodes CDR1 SGHTA and CDR2 FQGTGA. Filled out from reference TRBV7-3 and TRBJ2-7, the complete variable domain reads GAGVSQTPSNKVTEKGKYVELRCDPISGHTALYWYRQSLGQGPEFLIYFQGTGAADDSGLPNDRFFAVRPEGSVSTLKIQRTERGDSAVYLCASSSGLIPYEQYFGPGTRLTVT.

The rearrangement links TRBV29-1 to TRBJ2-1, with 7 nucleotides matching TRBD2. V lost 0 bases, J lost 2 bases, and 10 bases stayed unmatched. The germline V gene encodes CDR1 SQVTM and CDR2 ANQGSEA. The CDR3 covers 17 residues. This CDR3 reads CSVEDRVGGRTYNEQFF. In nucleotides, the CDR3 is TGCAGCGTTGAAGATCGGGTGGGAGGGAGAACCTACAATGAGCAGTTCTTC.

The DNA for the CDR3 is TGTGCCAGCAGCACGGGGACTAGCGGCTGGAATGAGCAGTTCTTC. Encoded protein: CASSTGTSGWNEQFF. The rearrangement uses TRBV2 and TRBJ2-1; 11 positions match TRBD2. Germline V gives CDR1 SNHLY, CDR2 FYNNEI. This CDR3 is 15 amino acids long. J lost 7 bases, V lost 6 bases, and 8 bases had no gene match.

The V call is TRBV7-8, the J call TRBJ2-3, with TRBD2 identical over 10 bases. J lost 2 bases, V lost 1 base, and 6 bases had no gene match. CDR1 is SGHVS, CDR2 FQNEAQ, per germline. There are 17 residues in the CDR3. DNA of the CDR3: TGTGCCAGCAGCTTAGGACTAGCGGGCATCTACACAGATACGCAGTATTTT. This gives the protein CASSLGLAGIYTDTQYF.

This clone came up once. This rearrangement joins TRBV27 to TRBJ2-7; 8 nucleotides match TRBD1. Germline CDR1 reads MNHEY; CDR2 reads SMNVEV (reference sequence). Unmatched junction bases numbered 8, after V lost 6 bases and J lost 4 bases. CDR3 length: 14 residues. CDR3 sequence (DNA): TGTGCCAGCAGACCGACAGGGGCCGAATACGAGCAGTACTTC. It codes for CASRPTGAEYEQYF.

CDR3 sequence (DNA): TGTGCCAGCAGGTCAGGGAGCAACACCGGGGAGCTGTTTTTT. It yields the protein CASRSGSNTGELFF. The chain is built from TRBV6-6 and TRBJ2-2; either TRBD1 or TRBD2 may supply D (5 bases each). Deletions cut 6 bases from V and 2 bases from J, with 10 bases between. CDR1 is MNHNY and CDR2 is SVGAGI in the germline V gene (reference sequence). This CDR3 comprises 14 residues.

The chain uses TRBV19 and TRBJ1-1, with TRBD1 matching over 8 bases. V trimming: 8 bases; J trimming: 12 bases; junction bases outside the gene matches: 5. The V gene's germline CDR1 is LNHDA and CDR2 SQIVND (reference sequence). This CDR3 has 10 amino acids. The CDR3 region has the DNA TGTGCCAGTTCTCAGGGGGCGACTTTCTTT. Translation gives CASSQGATFF. Full variable domain (missing parts from reference TRBV19 and TRBJ1-1): DGGITQSPKYLFRKEGQNVTLSCEQNLNHDAMYWYRQDPGQGLRLIYYSQIVNDFQKGDIAEGYSVSREKKESFPLTVTSAQKNPTAFYLCASSQGATFFGQGTRLTVV.

The J gene is TRBJ2-1, the V gene TRBV30, with D possibly matching TRBD2 (7 bases). The CDR3 has 16 residues. The germline V gene has CDR1 GTSNPN and CDR2 SVGIG (reference sequence). V was clipped by 3 bases and J by 0 bases, with 15 bases between them. CDR3 sequence (DNA): TGTGCCTGGAGGGGAGGGTTGGGGGCCTCCTACAATGAGCAGTTCTTC. Translation gives CAWRGGLGASYNEQFF.

On this clone itself: One junction end disagrees with the germline gene, perhaps due to a read error. The chain employs TRBV7-2 and TRBJ2-1, with 11 bases lining up with TRBD2. The CDR3 is made up of 11 amino acids. Germline V lookup: CDR1 SGHTA, CDR2 FQGNSA. The chain's CDR3 is CASSPGLAAVF. CDR3 sequence (DNA): TGTGCCAGCAGCCCGGGACTAGCGGCGGTCTTC.

The rearrangement links TRBV7-2 to TRBJ1-1; D is perhaps TRBD1 (6 bases). The CDR3 has 15 residues. Trimming pared 0 bases from V and 0 bases from J, leaving 8 bases between. Germline values: CDR1 SGHTA, CDR2 FQGNSA. CDR3 sequence (DNA): TGTGCCAGCAGCTTAGCAGGACAGCTGAACACTGAAGCTTTCTTT. Encoded protein: CASSLAGQLNTEAFF.

A remark on this clone: A read error may explain this, as a much larger clone is one base away. This CDR3 reads CASSLVGTDYGYTF. The DNA for the CDR3 is TGCGCCAGCAGCTTGGTAGGGACAGACTATGGCTACACCTTC. The chain uses TRBV5-1 and TRBJ1-2; 7 bases match TRBD1. The CDR3 consists of 14 residues. V dropped 0 bases and J dropped 3; count of bases not matched to a gene: 2. The V gene's germline CDR1 is SGHRS and CDR2 YFSETQ.

As for this clone: Distinct nucleotide sequences in the sample also encode this CDR3. The genes are TRBV18 and TRBJ2-3; TRBD1 aligns across 9 bases. Germline lookup yields CDR1 KGHSH and CDR2 LQKENI. This CDR3 comprises 14 residues. The V segment lost 3 bases and the J segment 4 bases; nucleotides outside the gene matches: 2. The CDR3 DNA sequence: TGTGCCAGCTCACCTGACAGGGGGGCAGATACGCAGTATTTT. Translation: CASSPDRGADTQYF.